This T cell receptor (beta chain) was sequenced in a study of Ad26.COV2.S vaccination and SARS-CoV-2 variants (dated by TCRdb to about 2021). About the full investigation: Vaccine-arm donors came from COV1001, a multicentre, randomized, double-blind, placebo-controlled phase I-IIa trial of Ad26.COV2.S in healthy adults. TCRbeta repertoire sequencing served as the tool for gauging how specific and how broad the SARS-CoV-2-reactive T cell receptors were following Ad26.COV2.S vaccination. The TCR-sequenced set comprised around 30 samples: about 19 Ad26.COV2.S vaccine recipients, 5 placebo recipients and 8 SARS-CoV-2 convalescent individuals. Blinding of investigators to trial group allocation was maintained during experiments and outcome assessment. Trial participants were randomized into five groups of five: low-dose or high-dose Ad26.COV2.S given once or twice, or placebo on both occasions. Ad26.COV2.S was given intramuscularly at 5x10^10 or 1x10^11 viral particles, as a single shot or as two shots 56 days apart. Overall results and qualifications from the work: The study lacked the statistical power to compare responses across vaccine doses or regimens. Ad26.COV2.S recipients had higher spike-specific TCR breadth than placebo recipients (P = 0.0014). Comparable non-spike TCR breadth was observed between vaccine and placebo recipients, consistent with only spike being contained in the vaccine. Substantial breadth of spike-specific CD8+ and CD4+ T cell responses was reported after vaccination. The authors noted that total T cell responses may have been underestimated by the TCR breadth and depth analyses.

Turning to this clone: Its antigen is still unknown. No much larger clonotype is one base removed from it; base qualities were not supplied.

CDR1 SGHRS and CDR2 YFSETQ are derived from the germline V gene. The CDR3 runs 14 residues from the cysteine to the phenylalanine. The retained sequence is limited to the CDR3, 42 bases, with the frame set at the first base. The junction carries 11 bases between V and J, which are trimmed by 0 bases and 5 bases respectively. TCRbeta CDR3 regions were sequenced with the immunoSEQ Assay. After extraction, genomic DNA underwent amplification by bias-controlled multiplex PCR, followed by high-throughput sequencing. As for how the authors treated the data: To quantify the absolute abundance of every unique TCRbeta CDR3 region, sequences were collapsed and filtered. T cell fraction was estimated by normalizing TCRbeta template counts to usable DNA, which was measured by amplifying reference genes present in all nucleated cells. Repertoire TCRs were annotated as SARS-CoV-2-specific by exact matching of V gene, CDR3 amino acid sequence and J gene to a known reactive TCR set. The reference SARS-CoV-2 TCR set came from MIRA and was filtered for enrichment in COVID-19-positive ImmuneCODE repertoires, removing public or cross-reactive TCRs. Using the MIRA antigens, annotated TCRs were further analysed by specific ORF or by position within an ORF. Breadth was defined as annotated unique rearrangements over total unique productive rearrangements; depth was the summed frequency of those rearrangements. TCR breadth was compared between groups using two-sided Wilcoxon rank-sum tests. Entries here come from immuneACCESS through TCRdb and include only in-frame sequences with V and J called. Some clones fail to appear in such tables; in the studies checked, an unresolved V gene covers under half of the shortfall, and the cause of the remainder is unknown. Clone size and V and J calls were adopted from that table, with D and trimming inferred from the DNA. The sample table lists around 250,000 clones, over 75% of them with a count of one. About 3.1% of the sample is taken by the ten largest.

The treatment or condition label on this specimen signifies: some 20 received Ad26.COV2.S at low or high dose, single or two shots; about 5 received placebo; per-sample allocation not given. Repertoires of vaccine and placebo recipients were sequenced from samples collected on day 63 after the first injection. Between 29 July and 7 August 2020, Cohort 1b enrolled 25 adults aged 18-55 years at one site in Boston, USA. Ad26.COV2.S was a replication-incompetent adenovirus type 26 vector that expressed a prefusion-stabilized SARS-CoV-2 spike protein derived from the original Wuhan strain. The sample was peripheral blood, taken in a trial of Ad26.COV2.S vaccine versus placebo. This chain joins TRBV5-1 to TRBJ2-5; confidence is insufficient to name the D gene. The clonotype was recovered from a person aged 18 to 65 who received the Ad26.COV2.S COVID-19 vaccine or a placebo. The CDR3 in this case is CASSLGRSGETQYF. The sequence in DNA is TGCGCCAGCAGCTTGGGAAGGTCGGGCGAGACCCAGTACTTC.